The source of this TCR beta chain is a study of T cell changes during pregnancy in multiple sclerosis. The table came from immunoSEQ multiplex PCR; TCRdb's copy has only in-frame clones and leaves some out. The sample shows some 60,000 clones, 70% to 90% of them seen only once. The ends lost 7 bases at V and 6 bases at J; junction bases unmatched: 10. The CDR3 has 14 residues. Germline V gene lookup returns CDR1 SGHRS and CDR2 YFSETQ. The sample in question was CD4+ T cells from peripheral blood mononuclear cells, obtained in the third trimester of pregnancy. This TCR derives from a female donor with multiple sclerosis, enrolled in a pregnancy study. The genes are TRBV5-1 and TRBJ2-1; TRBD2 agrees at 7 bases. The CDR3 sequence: CASYGGEWFNEQFF. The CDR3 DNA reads TGCGCCAGCTATGGGGGGGAATGGTTCAATGAGCAGTTCTTC. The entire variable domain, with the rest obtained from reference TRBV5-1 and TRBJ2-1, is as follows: KAGVTQTPRYLIKTRGQQVTLSCSPISGHRSVSWYQQTPGQGLQFLFEYFSETQRNKGNFPGRFSGRQFSNSRSEMNVSTLELGDSALYLCASYGGEWFNEQFFGPGTRLTVL.